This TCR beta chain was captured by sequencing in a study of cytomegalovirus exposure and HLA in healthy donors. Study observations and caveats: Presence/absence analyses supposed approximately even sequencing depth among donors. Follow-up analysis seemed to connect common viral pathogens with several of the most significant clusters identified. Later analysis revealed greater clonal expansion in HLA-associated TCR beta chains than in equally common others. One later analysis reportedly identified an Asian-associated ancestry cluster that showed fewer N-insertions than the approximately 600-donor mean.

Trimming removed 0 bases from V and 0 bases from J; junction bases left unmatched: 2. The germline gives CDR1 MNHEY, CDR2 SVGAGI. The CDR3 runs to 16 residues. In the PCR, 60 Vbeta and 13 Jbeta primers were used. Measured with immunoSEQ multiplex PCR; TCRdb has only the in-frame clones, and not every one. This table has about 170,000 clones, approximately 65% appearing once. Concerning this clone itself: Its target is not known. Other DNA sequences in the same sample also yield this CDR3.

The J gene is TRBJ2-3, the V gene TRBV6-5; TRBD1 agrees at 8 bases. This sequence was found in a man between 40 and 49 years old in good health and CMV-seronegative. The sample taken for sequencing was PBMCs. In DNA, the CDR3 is TGTGCCAGCAGTTACTCGACAGGGGCCAGCACAGATACGCAGTATTTT. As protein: CASSYSTGASTDTQYF.